The 6 T cell receptor beta chains reported below all come from one sample, sequenced in a study of patients and donors after allogeneic stem cell transplantation. In TCRdb, the RT-PCR reads were re-called with MiXCR into one record per CDR3 protein. The sample holds 800,000 to 1,000,000 distinct CDR3 sequences; more than 15% are singletons and the top ten take 6%. The sequencing sample was made of blood, either unsorted or a sorted T cell fraction (not recorded which). These receptor sequences come from a human donor who was either an allogeneic HSCT recipient or a stem cell or donor lymphocyte infusion donor (not recorded which). It is not recorded whose cells these are; they may come from a transplant donor.

The sample holds a few counts of this clonotype. The V gene is TRBV5-1, the J gene TRBJ1-1; the match to TRBD1 covers 10 bases. The CDR3 totals 15 residues. From germline, CDR1 is SGHRS and CDR2 YFSETQ. The junction had 5 bases not matched to a gene; V was cut back by 2 bases and J by 4 bases. For the CDR3, the DNA is TGCGCCAGCAGCTTCGGGACAGGGGTGGGCACTGAAGCTTTCTTT. Amino acids: CASSFGTGVGTEAFF.

This clonotype was found a few times. The chain links TRBV27 to TRBJ2-7, with 15 bases aligning to TRBD2. V was pared by 2 bases and J by 4 bases, with 12 bases of the junction left unmatched. The length of the CDR3 is 19 residues. The V gene's germline CDR1 is MNHEY and CDR2 SMNVEV (reference sequence). CDR3 DNA: TGTGCCAGCAGTTTAGCGGGACTAGCGGGAGGAGAACAGGAGTACGAGCAGTACTTC. It codes for CASSLAGLAGGEQEYEQYF.

In DNA form, the CDR3 reads TGTGCCAGCAGACGCACCGGGACAGGGTCGACCGGGGAGCTGTTTTTT. This encodes CASRRTGTGSTGELFF. This chain links TRBV3-1 with TRBJ2-2; 9 bases are a match to TRBD1. The germline CDR1 and CDR2 sequences are LGHDT and YNNKEL (reference sequence). The J segment lost 5 bases and the V segment lost 6 bases, leaving 10 bases of the junction unmatched. This CDR3 contains 16 residues.

This clonotype was detected a few times. V is TRBV9 and J is TRBJ2-3; D may match TRBD1 or TRBD2 (5 bases each). V was clipped by 4 bases and J by 1 base, with 16 bases between them. Germline V gene lookup returns CDR1 SGDLS and CDR2 YYNGEE. The length of the CDR3 is 16 residues. This chain's CDR3 is CASSSPGRARTDTQYF. The CDR3 DNA sequence: TGTGCCAGCAGCTCACCAGGGCGGGCGCGCACAGATACGCAGTATTTT.

This clonotype was detected only a few times. V and J are TRBV20-1 and TRBJ2-1; D gene ambiguous. Between the trimmed V and J ends, which lost 3 bases and 2 bases, there was a span of 8 bases. The V gene's germline CDR1 is DFQATT and CDR2 SNEGSKA (reference sequence). The CDR3 consists of 13 residues. This CDR3 reads CSASLPAYNEQFF. The CDR3 nucleotides read TGCAGTGCTAGCTTGCCAGCCTACAATGAGCAGTTCTTC.

This clonotype was counted between two and nine times. This rearrangement joins TRBV5-1 to TRBJ2-2, with 11 bases fitting TRBD2. CDR3 size: 18 residues. Looked up from germline, CDR1 is SGHRS and CDR2 is YFSETQ. Trimming removed 0 bases from V and 3 bases from J; junction bases left unmatched: 7. CDR3 coding DNA: TGCGCCAGCAGCTTGGAACTAGCGGGAGTTGTGGACACCGGGGAGCTGTTTTTT. Translated: CASSLELAGVVDTGELFF.